This TCR beta chain was captured by sequencing in a study of cytomegalovirus exposure and HLA in healthy donors. Both 60 Vbeta primers and 13 Jbeta primers went into the PCR. TCRdb keeps only in-frame clones here, not all; method: immunoSEQ multiplex PCR. The data show 85,000 to 130,000 clones, roughly 70% seen once. Every donor was a healthy person donating bone marrow. The junction had 5 bases not matched to a gene; V was cut back by 6 bases and J by 2 bases. The CDR3 is 13 amino acids. Germline V gene data show CDR1 as SQVTM and CDR2 as ANQGSEA. Turning to this clone: Its matching antigen is unknown.

Study conclusions and caveats: In a later analysis, at a false discovery rate of 0.05, approximately 16,000 TCR beta sequences matched HLA alleles. TRBV6-2, TRBV6-3 and other indistinguishable V segments were excluded.

V and J are TRBV29-1 and TRBJ1-1; 8 nucleotides match TRBD1. Sequenced sample: PBMCs. The receptor comes from a male donor in good health and CMV-seropositive. In DNA, the CDR3 is TGCAGCGTACGGACAGGGTGTAACACTGAAGCTTTCTTT. Amino acid sequence: CSVRTGCNTEAFF.